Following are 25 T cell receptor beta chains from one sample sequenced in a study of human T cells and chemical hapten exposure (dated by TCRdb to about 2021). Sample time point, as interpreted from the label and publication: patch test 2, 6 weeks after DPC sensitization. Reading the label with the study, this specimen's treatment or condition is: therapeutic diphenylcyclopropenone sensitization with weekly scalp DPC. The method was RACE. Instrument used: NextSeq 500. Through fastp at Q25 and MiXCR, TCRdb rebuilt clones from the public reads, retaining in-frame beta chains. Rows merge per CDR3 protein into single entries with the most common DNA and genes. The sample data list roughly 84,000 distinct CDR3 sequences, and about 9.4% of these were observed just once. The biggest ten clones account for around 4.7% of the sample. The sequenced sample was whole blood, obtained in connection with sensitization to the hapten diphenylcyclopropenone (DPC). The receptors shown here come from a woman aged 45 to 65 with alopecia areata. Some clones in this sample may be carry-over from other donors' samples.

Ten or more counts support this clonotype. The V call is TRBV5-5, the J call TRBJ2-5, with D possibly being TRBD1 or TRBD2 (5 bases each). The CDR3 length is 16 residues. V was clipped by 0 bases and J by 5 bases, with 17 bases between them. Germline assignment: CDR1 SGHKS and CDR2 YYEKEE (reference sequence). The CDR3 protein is CASSLATGRGLETQYF. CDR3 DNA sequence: TGTGCCAGCAGCTTGGCTACGGGAAGGGGTTTGGAGACCCAGTACTTC.

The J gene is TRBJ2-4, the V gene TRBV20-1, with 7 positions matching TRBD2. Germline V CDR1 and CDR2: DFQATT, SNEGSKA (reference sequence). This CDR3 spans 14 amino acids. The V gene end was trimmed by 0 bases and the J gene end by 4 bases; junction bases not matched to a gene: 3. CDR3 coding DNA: TGCAGTGCTAGAGACGTGGGAGGGAAAAACATTCAGTACTTC. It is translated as CSARDVGGKNIQYF.

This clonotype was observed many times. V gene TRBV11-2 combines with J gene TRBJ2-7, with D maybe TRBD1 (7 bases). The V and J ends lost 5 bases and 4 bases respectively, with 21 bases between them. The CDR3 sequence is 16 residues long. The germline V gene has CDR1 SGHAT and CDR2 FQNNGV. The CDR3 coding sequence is TGTGCCAGCAGCGTCTCCGGGACCAGGGGGAGGTACGAGCAGTACTTC. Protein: CASSVSGTRGRYEQYF. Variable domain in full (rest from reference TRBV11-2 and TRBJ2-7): EAGVAQSPRYKIIEKRQSVAFWCNPISGHATLYWYQQILGQGPKLLIQFQNNGVVDDSQLPKDRFSAERLKGVDSTLKIQPAKLEDSAVYLCASSVSGTRGRYEQYFGPGTRLTVT.

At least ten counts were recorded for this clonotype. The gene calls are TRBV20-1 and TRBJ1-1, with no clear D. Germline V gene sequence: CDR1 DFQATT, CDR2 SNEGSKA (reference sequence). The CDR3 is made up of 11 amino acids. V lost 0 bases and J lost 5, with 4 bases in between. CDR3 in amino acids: CSARDGTEAFF. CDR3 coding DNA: TGCAGTGCTAGAGATGGGACTGAAGCTTTCTTT.

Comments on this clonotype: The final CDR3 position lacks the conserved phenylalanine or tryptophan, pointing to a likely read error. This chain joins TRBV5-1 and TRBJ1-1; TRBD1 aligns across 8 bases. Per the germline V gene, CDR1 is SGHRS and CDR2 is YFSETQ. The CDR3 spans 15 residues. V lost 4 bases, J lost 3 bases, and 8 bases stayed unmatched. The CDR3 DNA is TGCGCCAGCAGCAGCACACCGGGACAGGACACTGAAGCTTTCTGT. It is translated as CASSSTPGQDTEAFC.

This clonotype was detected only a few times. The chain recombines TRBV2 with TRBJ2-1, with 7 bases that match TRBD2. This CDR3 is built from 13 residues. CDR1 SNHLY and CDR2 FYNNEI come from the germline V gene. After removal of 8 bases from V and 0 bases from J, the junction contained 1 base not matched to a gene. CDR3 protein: CASGGGSYNEQFF. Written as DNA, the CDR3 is TGTGCCAGCGGGGGGGGCTCCTACAATGAGCAGTTCTTC.

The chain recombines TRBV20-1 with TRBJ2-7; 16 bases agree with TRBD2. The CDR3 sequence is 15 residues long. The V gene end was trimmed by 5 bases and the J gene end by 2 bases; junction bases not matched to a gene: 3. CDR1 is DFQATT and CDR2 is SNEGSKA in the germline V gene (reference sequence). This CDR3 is CSAAGTSGRAYEQYF. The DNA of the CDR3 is TGCAGTGCTGCCGGGACTAGCGGGAGGGCCTACGAGCAGTACTTC.

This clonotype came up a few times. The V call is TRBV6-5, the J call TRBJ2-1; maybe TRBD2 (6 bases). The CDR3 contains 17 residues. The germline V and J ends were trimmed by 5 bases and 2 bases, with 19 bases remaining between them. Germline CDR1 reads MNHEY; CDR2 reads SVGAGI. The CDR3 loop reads CASSTGAWGDTYNEQFF. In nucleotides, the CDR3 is TGTGCCAGCAGTACTGGCGCCTGGGGGGATACCTACAATGAGCAGTTCTTC.

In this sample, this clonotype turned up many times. The CDR3 protein is CASSLGTSGANVLTF. The CDR3 DNA is TGTGCCAGCAGTTTAGGGACCTCTGGGGCCAACGTCCTGACTTTC. The rearrangement joins TRBV28 to TRBJ2-6; D may match TRBD1 or TRBD2 (5 bases each). The CDR3 loop spans 15 amino acids. The germline V and J ends were trimmed by 2 bases and 0 bases, with 5 bases remaining between them. Germline V CDR1 and CDR2: MDHEN, SYDVKM.

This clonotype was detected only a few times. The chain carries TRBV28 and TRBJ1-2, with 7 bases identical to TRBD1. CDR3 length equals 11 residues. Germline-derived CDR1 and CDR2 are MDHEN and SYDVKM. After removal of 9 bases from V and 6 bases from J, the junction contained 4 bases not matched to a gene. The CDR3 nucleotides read TGTGCCAGTCACAGGGGACATGGCTACACCTTC. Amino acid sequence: CASHRGHGYTF.

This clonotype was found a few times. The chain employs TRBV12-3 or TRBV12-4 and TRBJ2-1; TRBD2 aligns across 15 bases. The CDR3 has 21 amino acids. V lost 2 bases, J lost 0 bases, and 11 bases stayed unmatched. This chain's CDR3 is CASSLMGIRTSGRDSYNEQFF. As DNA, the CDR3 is TGTGCCAGCAGTTTAATGGGGATAAGGACTAGCGGGAGGGACTCCTACAATGAGCAGTTCTTC.

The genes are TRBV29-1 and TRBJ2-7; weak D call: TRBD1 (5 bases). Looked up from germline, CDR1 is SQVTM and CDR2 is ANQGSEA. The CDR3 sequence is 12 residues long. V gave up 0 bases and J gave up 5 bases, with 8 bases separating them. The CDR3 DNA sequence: TGCAGCGTTGAAGAAGGACATGACGAGCAGTACTTC. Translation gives CSVEEGHDEQYF.

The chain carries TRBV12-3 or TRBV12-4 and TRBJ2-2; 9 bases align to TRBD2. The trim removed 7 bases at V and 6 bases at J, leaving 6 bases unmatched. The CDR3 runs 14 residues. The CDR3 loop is CASTPGLAPGELFF. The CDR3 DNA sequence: TGTGCCAGCACCCCGGGACTAGCCCCCGGGGAGCTGTTTTTT.

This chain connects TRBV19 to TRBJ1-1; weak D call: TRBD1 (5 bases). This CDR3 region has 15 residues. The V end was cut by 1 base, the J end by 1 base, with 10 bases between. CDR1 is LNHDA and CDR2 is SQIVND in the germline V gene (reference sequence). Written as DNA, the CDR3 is TGTGCCAGTAGTATAGTTTTTAGGGGGAACACTGAAGCTTTCTTT. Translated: CASSIVFRGNTEAFF.

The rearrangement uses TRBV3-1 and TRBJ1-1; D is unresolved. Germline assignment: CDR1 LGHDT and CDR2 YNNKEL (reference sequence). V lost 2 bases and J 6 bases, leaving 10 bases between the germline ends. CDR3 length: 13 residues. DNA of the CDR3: TGTGCCAGCAGCCAAAAGGCGACTGCTGAAGCTTTCTTT. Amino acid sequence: CASSQKATAEAFF.

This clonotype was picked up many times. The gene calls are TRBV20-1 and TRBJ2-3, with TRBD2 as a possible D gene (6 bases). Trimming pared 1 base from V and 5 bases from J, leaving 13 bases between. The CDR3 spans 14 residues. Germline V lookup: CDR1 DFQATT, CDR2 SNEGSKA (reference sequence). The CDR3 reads CSARVEGQGDTQYF. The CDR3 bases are TGCAGTGCTAGAGTGGAGGGCCAAGGAGATACGCAGTATTTT.

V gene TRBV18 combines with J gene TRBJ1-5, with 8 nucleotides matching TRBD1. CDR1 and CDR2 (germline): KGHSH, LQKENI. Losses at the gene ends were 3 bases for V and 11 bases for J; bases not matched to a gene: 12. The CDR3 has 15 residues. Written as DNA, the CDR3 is TGTGCCAGCTCACCCGTTGACAGGGGCCCTCCGGCCCAGCATTTT. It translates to CASSPVDRGPPAQHF. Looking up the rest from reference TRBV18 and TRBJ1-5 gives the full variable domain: NAGVMQNPRHLVRRRGQEARLRCSPMKGHSHVYWYRQLPEEGLKFMVYLQKENIIDESGMPKERFSAEFPKEGPSILRIQQVVRGDSAAYFCASSPVDRGPPAQHFGDGTRLSIL.

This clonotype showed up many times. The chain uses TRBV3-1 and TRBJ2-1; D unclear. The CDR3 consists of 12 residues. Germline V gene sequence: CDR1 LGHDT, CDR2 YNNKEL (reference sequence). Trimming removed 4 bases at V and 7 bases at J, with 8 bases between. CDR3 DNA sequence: TGTGCCAGCAGCCGAGCCGGTAATGAGCAGTTCTTC. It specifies CASSRAGNEQFF.

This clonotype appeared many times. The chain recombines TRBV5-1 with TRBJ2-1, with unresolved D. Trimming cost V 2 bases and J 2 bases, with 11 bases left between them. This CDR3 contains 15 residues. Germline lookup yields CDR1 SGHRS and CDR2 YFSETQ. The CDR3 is CASSLGPVTYNEQFF. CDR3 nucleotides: TGCGCCAGCAGCTTAGGACCGGTGACCTACAATGAGCAGTTCTTC.

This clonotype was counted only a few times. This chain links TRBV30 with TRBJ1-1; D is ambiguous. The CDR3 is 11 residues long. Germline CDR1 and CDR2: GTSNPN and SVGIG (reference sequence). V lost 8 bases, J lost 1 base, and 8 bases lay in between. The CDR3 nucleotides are TGTGCCGGGGAACGGAACACTGAAGCTTTCTTT. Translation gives CAGERNTEAFF.

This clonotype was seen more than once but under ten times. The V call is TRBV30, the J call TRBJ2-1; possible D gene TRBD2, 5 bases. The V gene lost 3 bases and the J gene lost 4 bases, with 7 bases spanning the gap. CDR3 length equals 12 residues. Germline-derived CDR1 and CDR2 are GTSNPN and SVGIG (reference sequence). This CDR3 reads CAWSPGYNEQFF. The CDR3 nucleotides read TGTGCCTGGAGCCCGGGGTACAATGAGCAGTTCTTC.

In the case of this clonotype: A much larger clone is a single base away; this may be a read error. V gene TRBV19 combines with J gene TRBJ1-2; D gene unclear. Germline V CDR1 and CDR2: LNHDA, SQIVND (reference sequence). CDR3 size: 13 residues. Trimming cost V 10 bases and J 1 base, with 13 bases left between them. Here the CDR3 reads CATCGSFNYGYTF. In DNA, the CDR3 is TGTGCCACCTGCGGTAGCTTTAACTATGGCTACACCTTC.

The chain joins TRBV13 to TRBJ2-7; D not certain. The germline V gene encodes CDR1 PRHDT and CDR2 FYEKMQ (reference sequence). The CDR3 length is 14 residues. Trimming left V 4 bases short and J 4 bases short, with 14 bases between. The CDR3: CASSSPRLYYEQYF. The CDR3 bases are TGTGCCAGCAGCTCCCCCCGACTGTATTACGAGCAGTACTTC.

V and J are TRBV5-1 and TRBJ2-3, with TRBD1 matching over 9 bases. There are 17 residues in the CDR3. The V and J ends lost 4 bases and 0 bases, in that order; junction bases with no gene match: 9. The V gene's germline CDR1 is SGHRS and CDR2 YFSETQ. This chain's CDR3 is CASSRGTGSPSTDTQYF. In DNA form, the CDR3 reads TGCGCCAGCAGCCGCGGGACAGGGTCCCCGAGCACAGATACGCAGTATTTT.

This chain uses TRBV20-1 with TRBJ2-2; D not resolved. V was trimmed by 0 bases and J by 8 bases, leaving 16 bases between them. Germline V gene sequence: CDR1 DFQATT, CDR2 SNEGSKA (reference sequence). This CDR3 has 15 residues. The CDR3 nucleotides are TGCAGTGCTAGAGATTCGGCCAGCATAAAGGGGGAGCTGTTTTTT. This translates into CSARDSASIKGELFF.